The 13 T cell receptor beta chains reported below all come from one sample, sequenced in a study of shared clonotypes between healthy human individuals. TCRdb's copy holds only in-frame clones and misses some; the assay was immunoSEQ multiplex PCR. The data show roughly 2.2 million clones, roughly 90% seen once. Source material: naive CD4+ T cells from PBMCs. Sample subset: CD45RA+ positively selected. These receptor sequences come from a man between 18 and 35 years old in good health. Some clones in this sample may be carry-over from other donors' samples.

The chain recombines TRBV2 with TRBJ2-2; D may be TRBD2 (6 bases). V was shortened by 10 bases and J by 3 bases, with 15 bases between the two germline ends. The CDR3 totals 14 residues. The germline V gene encodes CDR1 SNHLY and CDR2 FYNNEI. The CDR3 spells CATNTRGYTGELFF. The CDR3 DNA reads TGTGCCACCAACACTCGGGGGTACACCGGGGAGCTGTTTTTT.

The chain couples TRBV5-1 to TRBJ2-4; D might be TRBD2 (5 bases). The V gene lost 7 bases and the J gene lost 7 bases, with 18 bases spanning the gap. Germline CDR1 is SGHRS and CDR2 is YFSETQ. The length of the CDR3 is 14 residues. The CDR3 DNA follows: TGCGCCAGCCGCGACGGGGTCGCCGGGAACATTCAGTACTTC. Protein: CASRDGVAGNIQYF. Based on the CDR3 plus reference TRBV5-1 and TRBJ2-4, the full variable domain is KAGVTQTPRYLIKTRGQQVTLSCSPISGHRSVSWYQQTPGQGLQFLFEYFSETQRNKGNFPGRFSGRQFSNSRSEMNVSTLELGDSALYLCASRDGVAGNIQYFGAGTRLSVL.

The chain couples TRBV5-1 to TRBJ2-5; TRBD1 matches at 7 bases. Germline CDR1 and CDR2: SGHRS and YFSETQ. The CDR3 is made up of 14 amino acids. Trimming cost V 5 bases and J 4 bases; bases outside gene matches: 8. The CDR3 DNA reads TGCGCCAGCAGGATGACCGGGACAGTAGAGACCCAGTACTTC. Translated, it gives CASRMTGTVETQYF.

The chain links TRBV29-1 to TRBJ2-7; D possibly corresponds to TRBD2 (6 bases). The CDR3 spans 14 residues. Germline loops: CDR1 SQVTM, CDR2 ANQGSEA. V was shortened by 6 bases and J by 2 bases, with 17 bases between the two germline ends. DNA of the CDR3: TGCAGCGTCGCCGGACTACTAGGGGCCTACGAGCAGTACTTC. Translation: CSVAGLLGAYEQYF.

The rearrangement links TRBV1 to TRBJ2-6. TRBV1 is recorded as a pseudogene. There are 18 residues in the CDR3. The CDR3: CTSSQEGSENSGANVLTF. CDR3 DNA: TGCACCAGCAGCCAAGAGGGTAGTGAGAACTCTGGGGCCAACGTCCTGACTTTC.

The chain couples TRBV6-5 to TRBJ2-1; D is ambiguous. Per the germline V gene, CDR1 is MNHEY and CDR2 is SVGAGI. The CDR3 totals 14 residues. The V end was cut by 0 bases, the J end by 12 bases, with 15 bases between. The CDR3 loop is CASSYSKVRPRQFF. The CDR3 DNA is TGTGCCAGCAGTTACTCTAAGGTGCGTCCACGGCAGTTCTTC.

This clone was counted only a few times. In the same sample, other DNA sequences code for this CDR3. The V and J genes are TRBV19 and TRBJ2-7, with TRBD1 matching 11 bases. This CDR3 contains 15 residues. J was trimmed by 3 bases and V by 5 bases; bases with no gene match: 6. From germline, CDR1 is LNHDA and CDR2 SQIVND (reference sequence). For the CDR3, the DNA is TGTGCCAGTAGTCTCCGGGACAGGGGGAACTACGAGCAGTACTTC. Its protein product is CASSLRDRGNYEQYF.

The rearrangement uses TRBV30 and TRBJ1-1; the match to TRBD1 covers 7 bases. Germline assignment: CDR1 GTSNPN and CDR2 SVGIG (reference sequence). J lost 1 base, V lost 8 bases, and 16 bases had no gene match. This CDR3 has 16 residues. The CDR3 coding sequence is TGTGCCCGCGGAAAGGGGGCGGGACACTCGAACACTGAAGCTTTCTTT. This translates into CARGKGAGHSNTEAFF.

The chain has TRBV28 and TRBJ1-2; D is unclear. The CDR3 extends over 13 amino acids. V shed 3 bases and J shed 8 bases, with 13 bases lying between them. CDR1 is MDHEN and CDR2 is SYDVKM in the germline V gene. CDR3 amino acids: CASSLTKPKGYTF. Here the CDR3 DNA reads TGTGCCAGCAGTTTGACCAAACCCAAAGGCTACACCTTC.

On this clone itself: The identical CDR3 is also encoded by other nucleotide sequences in the sample. The rearrangement uses TRBV5-1 and TRBJ2-5; tentatively, D is TRBD2 (7 bases). V lost 3 bases and J lost 5, with 14 bases in between. The CDR3 is made up of 14 amino acids. The germline CDR1 and CDR2 sequences are SGHRS and YFSETQ. The CDR3 region has the DNA TGCGCCAGCAGCTCCCCCGAGGGGGGGGAGACCCAGTACTTC. Translated: CASSSPEGGETQYF.

V usage is TRBV5-6 and J usage is TRBJ2-7; a possible D gene is TRBD1 (7 bases). Trimming left V 3 bases short and J 5 bases short, with 12 bases between. This CDR3 contains 13 residues. Germline V gene data show CDR1 as SGHDT and CDR2 as YYEEEE. CDR3 amino acids: CASSSRDSNEQYF. CDR3 bases: TGTGCCAGCAGCTCGCGGGACAGTAACGAGCAGTACTTC.

In DNA form, the CDR3 reads TGTGCCAGCAGCTTGGGGGTCAGGGATTATGGCTACACCTTC. It encodes CASSLGVRDYGYTF. The chain links TRBV5-5 to TRBJ1-2; TRBD1 might be the D (5 bases). This CDR3 has 14 amino acids. The germline V gene has CDR1 SGHKS and CDR2 YYEKEE (reference sequence). The ends were cut back, 0 bases at V and 5 bases at J, with 11 bases in the middle.

CDR3 sequence: CASRTGTRDVDGYF. CDR3 bases: TGTGCCAGCAGGACCGGGACTAGAGATGTCGACGGGTACTTC. The chain employs TRBV5-5 and TRBJ2-4; 8 bases fit TRBD2. With V trimmed by 5 bases and J by 15 bases, 16 bases remained unmatched. Germline V CDR1 and CDR2: SGHKS, YYEKEE (reference sequence). This CDR3 has 14 amino acids.